This T cell receptor (beta chain) derives from a study of T cell repertoires in cytomegalovirus infection. The study's findings and limits: Based on cumulative public TCR beta family frequency, carriers of CMV plus the relevant HLA were identified. It was HLA-C-restricted CMV-specific TCR beta clonotypes that dominated the response ex vivo.

Regarding this clonotype: The antigen is not known. This could be a read error, since a much larger clone is one nucleotide away.

TCRdb ran MiXCR on the reads and lists one entry per CDR3 protein. The sample gives 680,000 or so distinct CDR3 sequences, 35% of which show up once; around 2.8% is in the top ten. Material for sequencing was PBMCs. The receptor was derived from a human donor in good health (CMV status not recorded). Some clones in this sample may be carry-over from other donors' samples.

CDR3 amino acids: CASGLNTEAFF. The DNA for the CDR3 is TGTGCCAGCGGGCTGAACACTGAAGCTTTCTTT. J is TRBJ1-1 and V is TRBV28; D is undetermined. This CDR3 contains 11 residues. CDR1 and CDR2 from the germline V gene are MDHEN and SYDVKM. Trimming left V 8 bases short and J 0 bases short, with 4 bases between.